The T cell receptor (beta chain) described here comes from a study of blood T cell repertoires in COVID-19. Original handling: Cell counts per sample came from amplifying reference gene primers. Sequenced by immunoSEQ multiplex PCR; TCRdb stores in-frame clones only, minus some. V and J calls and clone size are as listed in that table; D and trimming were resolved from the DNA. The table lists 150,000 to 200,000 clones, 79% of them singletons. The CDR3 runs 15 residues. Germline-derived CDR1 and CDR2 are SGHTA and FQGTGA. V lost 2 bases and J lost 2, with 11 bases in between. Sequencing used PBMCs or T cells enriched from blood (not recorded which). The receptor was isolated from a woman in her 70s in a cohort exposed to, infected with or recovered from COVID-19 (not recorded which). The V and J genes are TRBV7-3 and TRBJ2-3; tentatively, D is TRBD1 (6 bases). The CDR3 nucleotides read TGTGCCAGCAGCTTAGGGGACACCCTCACAGATACGCAGTATTTT. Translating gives CASSLGDTLTDTQYF.